The clone carrying this T cell receptor (beta chain) was detected only a few times. TCRdb used MiXCR to reprocess the 5' RACE reads, holding one entry per CDR3 protein. The table has nearly 250,000 distinct CDR3 sequences, roughly 15% seen once; the top ten hold 2.1%. The data were taken from a study of T-cell memory formation after mild COVID-19. CDR1 and CDR2 (germline): KGHDR, SFDVKD. The CDR3 is 16 amino acids. Between the trimmed V and J ends, which lost 7 bases and 3 bases, there was a span of 21 bases. This receptor was obtained from an adult woman who had mild COVID-19 (a few samples of this study predate the infection). Cell type and time point are not known. The sequenced sample was PBMCs or a T cell subset sorted from them (not recorded which). V and J are TRBV24-1 and TRBJ2-7; D not resolved. The CDR3: CATRPPERKGDYEQYF. The CDR3 DNA sequence: TGTGCCACCAGGCCACCAGAGAGGAAAGGAGACTACGAGCAGTACTTC.